This TCR beta chain is from a study of control samples from healthy donors and cancer patients. Only in-frame clones appear in the TCRdb table, and some are missing; sequencing was by immunoSEQ multiplex PCR. The data hold 100,000 to 150,000 clones, with 91% observed a single time. This clone occurred a few times. The CDR3 has 14 amino acids. V was clipped by 4 bases and J by 8 bases, with 15 bases between them. Germline-derived CDR1 and CDR2 are SGHTA and FQGTGA. Input material: blood. The chain combines TRBV7-3 with TRBJ2-1; D is tentatively TRBD1 or TRBD2 (6 bases each). This TCR derives from a young man in good health. CDR3 nucleotides: TGTGCCAGCAGCTCCTATTCCGGGGGCCATGAGCAGTTCTTC. Residues: CASSSYSGGHEQFF. Full variable domain (outside the CDR3, taken from reference TRBV7-3 and TRBJ2-1): GAGVSQTPSNKVTEKGKYVELRCDPISGHTALYWYRQSLGQGPEFLIYFQGTGAADDSGLPNDRFFAVRPEGSVSTLKIQRTERGDSAVYLCASSSYSGGHEQFFGPGTRLTVL.